The subject of this entry is one TCR beta chain. Its antigen remains unknown. The CDR3 extends over 16 amino acids. The germline gives CDR1 SGDLS, CDR2 YYNGEE. J lost 3 bases, V lost 4 bases, and 10 bases had no gene match. Only in-frame clones appear in the TCRdb table, and some are missing; sequencing was by immunoSEQ multiplex PCR. This sample has more than 2,000,000 clones; approximately 95% occur once, and the top ten carry roughly 0.36%. CD4+ cells were split into CD45RA+ naive and CD45RA-negative memory subsets. These data originate in a study of shared clonotypes between healthy human individuals. Findings and caveats of the study: The donor pool, a small one, limited the genetic and exposure-history diversity represented. Measured sharing among donors was expected to vary with sequencing depth.

The sequencing sample was made of naive CD4+ T cells from PBMCs. The subset is: CD45RA+ positively selected. The J gene is TRBJ2-1, the V gene TRBV9, with 7 bases aligning to TRBD2. The clonotype originates from a young man in good health. Some clones in this sample may be carry-over from other donors' samples. The CDR3 nucleotides are TGTGCCAGCAGCCCCTCGGGGCGCGGGAGCTACAATGAGCAGTTCTTC. Its protein product is CASSPSGRGSYNEQFF.